These 2 T cell receptor beta chains were sequenced from one sample in a study of cytomegalovirus exposure and HLA in healthy donors. The PCR was carried out with 60 Vbeta primers and 13 Jbeta primers. Assay: immunoSEQ multiplex PCR; the TCRdb copy retains only in-frame clones and omits some. The profile shows more than 90,000 clones, roughly 80% of them singletons. The material sequenced was PBMCs. Receptors originate from a young man in good health and CMV-seropositive.

The CDR3 reads CASSFLTGGSLNIQYF. The DNA for the CDR3 is TGCGCCAGCAGCTTTCTTACAGGGGGCTCCTTAAACATTCAGTACTTC. The V call is TRBV5-1, the J call TRBJ2-4; 9 bases fit TRBD1. From germline, CDR1 is SGHRS and CDR2 YFSETQ. Losses at the gene ends were 2 bases for V and 6 bases for J; bases not matched to a gene: 9. This CDR3 has 16 amino acids.

The chain has TRBV11-2 and TRBJ2-5; 8 bases are shared with TRBD2. This CDR3 has 17 amino acids. After removal of 3 bases from V and 4 bases from J, the junction contained 13 bases not matched to a gene. CDR1 is SGHAT, CDR2 FQNNGV, per germline. The CDR3 coding sequence is TGTGCCAGCAGCTTCCAACGCTTAGCGGGGAGGGGAGAGACCCAGTACTTC. It is translated as CASSFQRLAGRGETQYF.